This T cell receptor (beta chain) was identified in a study of radiation and T cells in renal cell carcinoma (dated by TCRdb to 2020 to 2022). For context, the study as a whole: A total of around 53 samples underwent TCR beta sequencing, made up of roughly 26 tumors and approximately 27 peripheral blood samples. The final blood draw took place at 4 weeks after radiation, the same time as nephrectomy. Across all 50 or so samples, under 5 million unique CDR3 nucleotide sequences, encoding 2,658,974 unique CDR3 amino acid sequences, were identified. The full study reports these points: Because pretreatment tumor biopsies were not available, the study could not determine whether clonotypes were already present within the tumor at baseline. Because the trial had a single-armed design, the trial could not examine how radiation dose or scheduling affected the TCR repertoire. In blood, the top tumor clonotypes increased from baseline to 2 weeks after radiation and then shrank by 4 weeks, which suggests a temporary expansion of tumor-resident clones. Tracking of blood repertoire dynamics stopped at around 4 weeks after treatment, with no follow-up past that point.

This clone appeared a few times. Its antigen has not been determined. Qualities for individual bases were not recorded, and no much larger clone is one base off. TCR beta libraries were generated from genomic DNA with the immunoSEQ kit, following the manufacturer's recommendations. For library preparation, a first multiplex PCR was performed with proprietary primers, followed by a second PCR in which unique barcodes were added, and bead cleanups were performed after each round. Each sample batch included a kit-provided positive control reaction and a negative control reaction. The final libraries were assessed on an Agilent 4200 TapeStation D1000 ScreenTape, pooled by volume, and quantified by qPCR. Sequencing was performed on an Illumina NextSeq500 with a MidOutput 150-cycle cartridge, and 156 Read1 and 15 Index1 cycles were run with kit custom primers. The pooled library was loaded at 0.9 to 1 pM, with a 20% PhiX control spiked in. The authors' pipeline ran thus. Vendor-processed data were analyzed in R, with a clonotype defined as all T cells sharing the same CDR3 nucleotide sequence. In the clone abundance analyses, frequencies in each sample were normalized to that sample's 10,000 most abundant clones. Public T cell clones, which averaged fewer than five per sample, were excluded before analysis. Tumor-enriched and baseline blood-enriched clonotypes were defined by at least a 32-fold difference in abundance between compartments. A beta-binomial differential abundance model was applied to find clonotypes that expanded or contracted between blood time points. Tumor-blood repertoire similarity was measured with the Baroni-Urbani and Buser coefficient, and group comparisons used two-tailed Wilcoxon tests in R. The table was pulled from immuneACCESS by TCRdb, which kept in-frame rearrangements only. Such tables lose some clones; where checked, under half of the loss comes from unresolved V genes, and the rest has no known cause. Clone size and the V and J calls come from that table; the DNA yielded D and trimming. The table for this sample lists some 81,000 clones; 80% to 90% of them were counted only once. More than 4.5% of the sample is taken by the ten largest.

In the paper's terms, the time point label means: blood 4 weeks post-SBRT, at nephrectomy. The label giving this sample's treatment or condition can be read as: 15 Gy SBRT to primary tumor, nephrectomy 4 weeks later. Samples were obtained from a clinical trial, in which 15 Gy stereotactic body radiation therapy was delivered to primary renal cell carcinomas and nephrectomy was performed 4 weeks later. Serial peripheral blood from radiation-treated patients was sampled at baseline, 2 weeks and 4 weeks after SBRT to track tumor-enriched clonotypes. All patients had renal cell carcinoma with clear cell pathology. The QIAamp DNA Blood Mini Kit (Qiagen) was used to prepare genomic DNA for TCR sequencing. The analyses included only samples that passed all quality control checks. This sequence was found in a woman in her 70s with renal cell carcinoma. The specimen comprised blood, sampled from a patient whose treatment included radiotherapy and nephrectomy.

The CDR3 amino acid sequence is: CASSPGQPGYEQYF. In nucleotides, the sequence is TGTGCCAGCTCACCAGGACAGCCGGGCTACGAGCAGTACTTC. This receptor chain uses TRBV18 and TRBJ2-7, with TRBD1 as a weak D call on 6 bases. The CDR3 holds 14 amino acids from the cysteine to the phenylalanine. The sequence is cut down to CDR3 DNA, 42 bases in frame from base 1. From a lookup of the germline V gene, CDR1 and CDR2 are KGHSH and LQKENI. Trimming removed 2 bases from V and 3 bases from J, leaving 11 bases between the germline ends.